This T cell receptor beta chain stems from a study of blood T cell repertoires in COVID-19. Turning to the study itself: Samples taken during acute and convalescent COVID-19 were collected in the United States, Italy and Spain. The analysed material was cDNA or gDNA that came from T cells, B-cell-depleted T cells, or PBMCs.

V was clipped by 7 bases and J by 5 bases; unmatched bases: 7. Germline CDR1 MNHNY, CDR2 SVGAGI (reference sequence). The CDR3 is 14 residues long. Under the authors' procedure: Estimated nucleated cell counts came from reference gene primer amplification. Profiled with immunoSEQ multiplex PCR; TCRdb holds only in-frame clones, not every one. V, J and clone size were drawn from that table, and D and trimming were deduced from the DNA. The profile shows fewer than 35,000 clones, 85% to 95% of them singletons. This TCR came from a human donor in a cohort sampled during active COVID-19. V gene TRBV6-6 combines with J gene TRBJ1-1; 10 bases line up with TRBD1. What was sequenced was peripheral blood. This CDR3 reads CASTQTGGRTEAFF. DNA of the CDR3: TGTGCCAGCACCCAGACAGGGGGCAGGACTGAAGCTTTCTTT.